Following are 9 T cell receptor beta chains from one sample sequenced in a study of blood T cell repertoires in COVID-19. TCRdb keeps only in-frame clones here, not all; method: immunoSEQ multiplex PCR. The sample comprises about 110,000 clones, around nine tenths of which are singletons, and 8.4% rests with the top ten. Sequenced: peripheral blood. These receptors all come from an older woman who had recovered from COVID-19.

This clone was picked up a small number of times. The chain carries TRBV19 and TRBJ1-4; D might be TRBD1 (6 bases). The V gene lost 9 bases and the J gene lost 8 bases, with 16 bases spanning the gap. The CDR3 totals 13 residues. Looked up from germline, CDR1 is LNHDA and CDR2 is SQIVND (reference sequence). CDR3 DNA: TGTGCCAGCGGAAGGACAGCCGGCGAAAAACTGTTTTTT. This codes for CASGRTAGEKLFF.

The chain couples TRBV5-1 to TRBJ1-1, with D tentatively TRBD1 (5 bases). The CDR3 loop spans 13 amino acids. V lost 2 bases, J lost 1 base, and 6 bases lay in between. Germline CDR1 and CDR2: SGHRS and YFSETQ. The CDR3 coding sequence is TGCGCCAGCAGCTTTCAGGGGAACACTGAAGCTTTCTTT. Encoded protein: CASSFQGNTEAFF.

The chain combines TRBV7-2 with TRBJ1-2; D not certain. CDR3 size: 13 residues. CDR1 and CDR2 (germline): SGHTA, FQGNSA. Trimming removed 2 bases from V and 4 bases from J, with 8 bases in between. Here the CDR3 DNA reads TGTGCCAGCAGCTTATTCGGGGTCTATGGCTACACCTTC. Translated, it gives CASSLFGVYGYTF.

The genes are TRBV2 and TRBJ1-2, with D possibly matching TRBD1 (6 bases). The CDR3 is made up of 15 amino acids. Deletions cut 6 bases from V and 4 bases from J, with 18 bases between. Germline CDR1 is SNHLY and CDR2 is FYNNEI. The CDR3 loop reads CASSAAVRGIYGYTF. In DNA form, the CDR3 reads TGTGCCAGCAGCGCCGCCGTCAGGGGAATCTATGGCTACACCTTC.

The chain uses TRBV5-1 and TRBJ1-3, with a possible D match to TRBD1 (5 bases). Trimming left V 0 bases short and J 0 bases short, with 7 bases between. Per the germline V gene, CDR1 is SGHRS and CDR2 is YFSETQ. CDR3 size: 15 residues. CDR3 bases: TGCGCCAGCAGCTTGGAGGGGATCTCTGGAAACACCATATATTTT. Translated: CASSLEGISGNTIYF.

This clone showed up just once. The rearrangement links TRBV29-1 to TRBJ1-2, with 8 bases that match TRBD1. After removal of 3 bases from V and 4 bases from J, the junction contained 4 bases not matched to a gene. In germline, CDR1 is SQVTM, CDR2 ANQGSEA. This CDR3 has 13 amino acids. CDR3 in amino acids: CSVDDRGIYGYTF. The CDR3 DNA follows: TGCAGCGTTGATGACAGGGGTATCTATGGCTACACCTTC.

This rearrangement joins TRBV27 to TRBJ2-3; D gene unclear. Germline CDR1 is MNHEY and CDR2 is SMNVEV (reference sequence). The CDR3 runs 14 residues. Trimming removed 0 bases from V and 2 bases from J, with 6 bases in between. CDR3 residues: CASSLSADTDTQYF. In nucleotides, the CDR3 is TGTGCCAGCAGTTTATCCGCGGACACAGATACGCAGTATTTT.

This sequence joins TRBV4-3 and TRBJ2-3; D is unclear. Germline CDR1 and CDR2: LGHNA and YSLEER. V was trimmed by 1 base and J by 8 bases, leaving 10 bases between them. The CDR3 consists of 13 residues. CDR3 nucleotide sequence: TGCGCCAGCAGCCAAGGACTGACGGGTACGCAGTATTTT. Amino acid sequence: CASSQGLTGTQYF.

The chain joins TRBV4-2 to TRBJ2-1, with 8 bases fitting TRBD2. Germline assignment: CDR1 LGHNA and CDR2 YNFKEQ. The V gene end was trimmed by 4 bases and the J gene end by 8 bases; junction bases not matched to a gene: 10. CDR3 length: 15 amino acids. CDR3 DNA: TGTGCCAGCAGCCTCACCGGGACTAGGAGTCATGAGCAGTTCTTC. Protein product: CASSLTGTRSHEQFF.